This TCR beta chain was obtained from a study of blood T cell repertoires in COVID-19. For the study at large: The cDNA or gDNA used as material had been derived from T cells, B-cell-depleted T cells, or PBMCs.

In the authors' workflow: From reference gene primer amplification, estimates of nucleated cell counts were derived. Some clones are missing from TCRdb's copy, which holds only in-frame ones; the method was immunoSEQ multiplex PCR. For V, J and clone size, that table is used; D and trimming come from the DNA. The sample shows about 480,000 clones, about 87% of them seen only once. V shed 4 bases and J shed 3 bases, with 13 bases lying between them. CDR3 size: 14 residues. The germline V gene has CDR1 LGHDT and CDR2 YNNKEL (reference sequence). The Seattle patients, enrolled during active infection, were followed longitudinally.

Sequencing used peripheral blood. The chain recombines TRBV3-1 (or the pseudogene TRBV3-2) with TRBJ2-7, with TRBD2 as a possible D gene (5 bases). The sequence came from a woman aged 50 to 60 with COVID-19, enrolled during active disease. The CDR3 sequence: CASSPLAGIYEQYF. For the CDR3, the DNA is TGTGCCAGCAGCCCCCTAGCCGGGATCTACGAGCAGTACTTC.